Included here is one TCR beta chain sequence, with context. Its matching antigen is unknown. Neighbouring lung, lacking atypia, was collected no less than 2 cm away from the tumor margin. TCRdb's table, derived via immunoSEQ multiplex PCR, lists solely in-frame clones and lacks some. The table includes 1,500 to 2,000 clones, 29% detected once. This entry is derived from a study of T cells in localized non-small cell lung cancer. The CDR3 runs to 12 residues. V lost 6 bases to trimming and J lost 6 bases, with 12 bases between them. Germline V gene lookup returns CDR1 SQVTM and CDR2 ANQGSEA. The study, taken as a whole, reports: Without multi-region sequencing, intratumor heterogeneity could not be excluded.

The V gene is TRBV29-1, the J gene TRBJ1-5, with D perhaps TRBD1 (5 bases). This clonotype was obtained from a woman aged 35 to 69 with stage III lung adenocarcinoma. The sample in question was normal lung tissue next to the tumor, obtained before any cancer treatment. The CDR3 loop is CSVRGEGQPQHF. The CDR3 DNA reads as TGCAGCGTCCGGGGGGAGGGTCAGCCCCAGCATTTT.